Below are 3 T cell receptor beta chains sequenced from a single sample in a study of blood T cell repertoires in COVID-19. Generated by immunoSEQ multiplex PCR, the TCRdb table keeps only in-frame clones and is missing some. Of tens of thousands of clones listed, 70% to 80% were seen once; the top ten hold 18%. Sequenced input: peripheral blood. The receptors originated from a man aged 55 to 70 with acute or convalescent COVID-19.

The rearrangement joins TRBV29-1 to TRBJ2-7, with TRBD1 matching 7 bases. The CDR3 extends over 14 amino acids. V was pared by 3 bases and J by 2 bases, with 7 bases of the junction left unmatched. Germline values: CDR1 SQVTM, CDR2 ANQGSEA. CDR3 in DNA: TGCAGCGTTGAGACAGGGCGGAGAACCTACGAGCAGTACTTC. It specifies CSVETGRRTYEQYF.

J is TRBJ1-3 and V is TRBV6-1, with D unresolved. Germline loops: CDR1 MNHNS, CDR2 SASEGT. The CDR3 consists of 15 residues. V lost 2 bases, J lost 2 bases, and 10 bases lay in between. CDR3 protein: CASSESGRTGNTIYF. CDR3 sequence (DNA): TGTGCCAGCAGTGAATCTGGCAGAACTGGAAACACCATATATTTT.

V usage is TRBV10-1 and J usage is TRBJ2-1; 9 positions agree with TRBD2. J lost 1 base, V lost 0 bases, and 7 bases had no gene match. This CDR3 contains 18 residues. Germline V gene lookup returns CDR1 WNHNN and CDR2 SYGVQD (reference sequence). CDR3 nucleotides: TGCGCCAGCAGTGAGTCCTCTAGCGGGGTCCGTTCCTACAATGAGCAGTTCTTC. Its protein is CASSESSSGVRSYNEQFF.